A selection of T cell receptor beta chains follows, all from one sample in a study of T cell responses to AZD1222 COVID-19 vaccine. Profiled with immunoSEQ multiplex PCR; TCRdb holds only in-frame clones, not every one. The sample lists over 100,000 clones; about 80% were seen once. The sample here was peripheral blood, taken on day 0 of AZD1222 vaccination. The receptors here all came from an adult in good health. The CDR3 runs from the conserved cysteine through the conserved F or W. D genes are given only for firm matches. For some rows the clone size is stated as once, few or many, or as a class when expanded; others skip it.

j_gene,v_gene,abundance,d_gene,CDR3nt,CDR3aa
TRBJ1-1,TRBV11-2,-,-,TGTGCCAGCACCGAGGGCCAGTACTATGAAGCTTTCTTT,CASTEGQYYEAFF
TRBJ2-5,TRBV19,once,TRBD1,TGTGCCAGTAGTGGACAGGGGCAAGGAGAGACCCAGTACTTC,CASSGQGQGETQYF
TRBJ2-2,TRBV5-8,-,-,TGTGCCAGCAGCCGCGGACAAGACTTTAACACCGGGGAGCTGTTTTTT,CASSRGQDFNTGELFF
TRBJ2-7,TRBV5-4,-,TRBD2,TGTGCCAGCAGCTTGGATGGGACTACGTTCTACGAGCAGTACTTC,CASSLDGTTFYEQYF
TRBJ2-5,TRBV29-1,-,TRBD1,TGCAGCGTTGAGCAGGGGGTCGGGAAGACCCAGTACTTC,CSVEQGVGKTQYF
TRBJ2-5,TRBV5-4,once,-,TGTGCCAGCAGCGGGGAGTCCGCGGGGGAGACCCAGTACTTC,CASSGESAGETQYF
TRBJ2-3,TRBV28,-,-,TGTGCCAGCAGTTCGGGACTTTATACGCAGTATTTT,CASSSGLYTQYF
TRBJ2-5,TRBV4-1,-,-,TGCGCCAGCAGCCATTCGACAGCGGTGCAAGAGACCCAGTACTTC,CASSHSTAVQETQYF
TRBJ1-4,TRBV15,-,-,TGTGCCACCACCACTGGGGGGCGCGGTGAAAAACTGTTTTTT,CATTTGGRGEKLFF
TRBJ2-4,TRBV5-1,few,TRBD1,TGCGCCAGCAGCCCACGACAGGGTAGCACGACCAAAAACATTCAGTACTTC,CASSPRQGSTTKNIQYF
TRBJ2-7,TRBV5-1,-,-,TGCGCCAGCAGCTCCCGGACAGAAGGGGTCTACGAGCAGTACTTC,CASSSRTEGVYEQYF
TRBJ1-2,TRBV7-2,-,-,TGTGCCAGCAGCTTATTCTGGAACTATGGCTACACCTTC,CASSLFWNYGYTF
TRBJ1-1,TRBV5-3,once,-,TGTGCCAGAAGCAGCGCCCCTTTTGGGGGGAAGAACACTGAAGCTTTCTTT,CARSSAPFGGKNTEAFF
TRBJ2-1,TRBV3-1/TRBV3-2,-,TRBD2,TGTGCCAGCAGCCAAGGTGGGACTAGCGGGAGGGAAACCTACAATGAGCAGTTCTTC,CASSQGGTSGRETYNEQFF
TRBJ1-6,TRBV30,-,-,TGTGCCTGGACGTCAGTGAAGAATTCACCCCTCCACTTT,CAWTSVKNSPLHF
TRBJ1-4,TRBV28,-,TRBD1,TGTGCCAGCAGTAGCGGACAGGGGAATGAAAAACTGTTTTTT,CASSSGQGNEKLFF
TRBJ1-5,TRBV6-5,-,TRBD1,TGTGCCAGCAGTTGGGACAGGGGACAGCCCCAGCATTTT,CASSWDRGQPQHF
TRBJ2-6,TRBV28,once,-,TGTGCCAGCAGAAGCGCCTCCTCTGGGGCCAACGTCCTGACTTTC,CASRSASSGANVLTF
TRBJ2-3,TRBV4-1,-,-,TGCGCCAGCAGCCTTCGGGAGTTCAGCACAGATACGCAGTATTTT,CASSLREFSTDTQYF
TRBJ1-1,TRBV9,few,-,TGTGCCAGCAGCTTCATGAACACTGAAGCTTTCTTT,CASSFMNTEAFF
TRBJ1-1,TRBV19,few,-,TGTGCCAGTAGCATAAGGGTATTCGGTCGGCAGCCAGCTGAAGCTTTCTTT,CASSIRVFGRQPAEAFF
TRBJ1-1,TRBV28,few,-,TGTGCCAGCAGTTTGGCTGGTATGAACACTGAAGCTTTCTTT,CASSLAGMNTEAFF
TRBJ1-1,TRBV6-2/TRBV6-3,-,-,TGTGCCAGCAGTTTCGGTGAGCACACTGAAGCTTTCTTT,CASSFGEHTEAFF
TRBJ1-1,TRBV19,-,-,TGTGCCAGTACCGCCGTTAGTCAGGAAGCTTTCTTT,CASTAVSQEAFF
TRBJ2-5,TRBV6-4,-,TRBD1,TGTGCCAGCTCTCCGACAGGGCAAGAGACCCAGTACTTC,CASSPTGQETQYF
TRBJ1-1,TRBV2,-,-,TGTGCCAGCAGTGAAGCGCTTATGGCAGGGAGGACTGAAGCTTTCTTT,CASSEALMAGRTEAFF
TRBJ1-2,TRBV12-3/TRBV12-4,few,TRBD1,TGTGCCAGCAGGCCGGGACAGCCCTATGGCTACACCTTC,CASRPGQPYGYTF
TRBJ2-7,TRBV10-3,-,-,TGTGCCATCAGTGAGTCGACCAAGAGCCCCTACGAGCAGTACTTC,CAISESTKSPYEQYF
TRBJ1-3,TRBV3-1/TRBV3-2,-,-,TGTGCCAGCAGCCACAATCCGCTCTCTGGAAACACCATATATTTT,CASSHNPLSGNTIYF